This T cell receptor beta chain was profiled in a study of T-cell reconstitution after alpha-beta-depleted transplantation in children. This clonotype was seen many times. Antigen specificity is unknown. Library preparation (for TCRbeta) was performed with unique molecular identifiers. TCRdb passed the PCR reads through MiXCR, listing each CDR3 protein once. This table holds 900,000 or so distinct CDR3 sequences, 16% found once. Broader study findings: Several hundred expanded graft clones reportedly supplied alpha-beta T cells about two months after transplant. After one year, T-cell counts and TCRbeta diversity mostly came from new T cells. Surviving recipient T cells and intrathymic progenitors accounted for some patients' high TCRbeta diversity at day 60.

CDR3 length: 15 residues. Germline values: CDR1 SGHRS, CDR2 YFSETQ. V lost 2 bases, J lost 5 bases, and 8 bases stayed unmatched. J is TRBJ2-7 and V is TRBV5-1; 9 positions agree with TRBD1. The source material was PBMCs, mostly from graft donor cells, sampled 360 days after TCRalphabeta/CD19-depleted stem cell transplant. This TCR was sampled from a male patient younger than 18 who had a stem cell transplant for acute lymphoblastic leukemia, so the T cells may come from the graft donor. DNA of the CDR3: TGCGCCAGCAGCTTATCCGGGACAGGGCATCACGAGCAGTACTTC. Protein sequence: CASSLSGTGHHEQYF.